This T cell receptor (beta chain) was captured by sequencing in a study of post-analysis software for immune sequencing data. About this clonotype: Its specificity is unknown.

Prepared TCR beta cDNA libraries contained unique molecular identifiers. TCRdb processed the PCR reads anew with MiXCR; each CDR3 protein has one entry. The sample has some 260,000 distinct CDR3 sequences; 30% to 45% are singletons. The length of the CDR3 is 15 residues. The germline gives CDR1 KGHSH, CDR2 LQKENI. The V end lost 4 bases, the J end lost 2 bases, and 13 bases lay between the germline ends. General study points: In patients, 4 to 6 TRBV segments were more frequent than in controls, with TRBV5-6, TRBV5-1 and TRBV20-1 among them.

J is TRBJ2-3 and V is TRBV18, with TRBD2 as a possible D gene (6 bases). Specimen: blood. The receptor's source is a girl between 5 and 17 years old with multiple sclerosis. The DNA of the CDR3 is TGTGCCAGCTCACAGTCGACGGGACTCACAGATACGCAGTATTTT. It translates to CASSQSTGLTDTQYF.